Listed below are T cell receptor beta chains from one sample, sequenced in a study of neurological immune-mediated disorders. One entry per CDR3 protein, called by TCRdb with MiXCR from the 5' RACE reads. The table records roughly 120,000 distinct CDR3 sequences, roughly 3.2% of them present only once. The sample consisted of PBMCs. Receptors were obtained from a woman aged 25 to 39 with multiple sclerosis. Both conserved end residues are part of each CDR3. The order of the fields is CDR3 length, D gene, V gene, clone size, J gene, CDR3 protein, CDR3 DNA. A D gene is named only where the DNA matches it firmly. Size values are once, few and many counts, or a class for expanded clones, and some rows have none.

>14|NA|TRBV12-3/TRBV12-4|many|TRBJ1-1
CASSPLGAYTEAFF
TGTGCCAGCAGCCCCCTGGGGGCCTACACTGAAGCTTTCTTT
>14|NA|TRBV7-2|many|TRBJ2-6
CASSLLAGANVLTF
TGTGCCAGCAGCTTACTCGCCGGGGCCAACGTCCTGACTTTC
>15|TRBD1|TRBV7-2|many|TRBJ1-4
CASSWTGWGDEKLFF
TGTGCCAGCAGCTGGACAGGCTGGGGTGATGAAAAACTGTTTTTT
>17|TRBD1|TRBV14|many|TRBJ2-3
CASSTGDRVVPPDTQYF
TGTGCCAGCAGCACCGGGGACAGGGTGGTTCCCCCAGATACGCAGTATTTT
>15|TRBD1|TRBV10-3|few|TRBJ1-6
CAIGPTGASNSPLHF
TGTGCCATCGGGCCAACAGGGGCGAGTAATTCACCCCTCCACTTT
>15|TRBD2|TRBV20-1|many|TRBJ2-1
CSARSLADPYNEQFF
TGCAGTGCTAGATCGCTAGCGGACCCCTACAATGAGCAGTTCTTC
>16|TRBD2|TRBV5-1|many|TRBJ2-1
CASSLSGLVSYNEQFF
TGCGCCAGCAGCTTGTCGGGACTAGTTTCATACAATGAGCAGTTCTTC
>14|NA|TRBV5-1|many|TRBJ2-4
CASSLEEGVNIQYF
TGCGCCAGCAGCTTGGAAGAGGGGGTAAACATTCAGTACTTC
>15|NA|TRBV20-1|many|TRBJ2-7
CSAQMRAGSSYEQYF
TGCAGTGCGCAAATGAGGGCTGGCAGCTCCTACGAGCAGTACTTC
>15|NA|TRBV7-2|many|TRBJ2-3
CASSLVRTSTDTQYF
TGTGCCAGCAGCTTAGTAAGGACTAGCACAGATACGCAGTATTTT
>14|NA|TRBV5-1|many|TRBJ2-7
CASSLEQGDYEQYF
TGCGCCAGCAGCTTGGAGCAGGGAGACTACGAGCAGTACTTC
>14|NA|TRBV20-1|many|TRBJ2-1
CSASSGVGYNEQFF
TGCAGTGCTAGTAGTGGGGTGGGATACAATGAGCAGTTCTTC
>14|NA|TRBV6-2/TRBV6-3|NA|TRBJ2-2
CASNSDPNTGELFF
TGTGCCAGCAACTCAGACCCAAACACCGGGGAGCTGTTTTTT
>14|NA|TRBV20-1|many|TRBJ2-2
CSARDQGLTGELFF
TGCAGTGCTAGAGACCAGGGTCTCACCGGGGAGCTGTTTTTT
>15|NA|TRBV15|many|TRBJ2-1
CATSRADVSYNEQFF
TGTGCCACCAGCAGAGCGGATGTCTCCTACAATGAGCAGTTCTTC
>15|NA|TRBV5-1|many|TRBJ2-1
CASSLGGVSYNEQFF
TGCGCCAGCAGCTTGGGTGGCGTCTCCTACAATGAGCAGTTCTTC
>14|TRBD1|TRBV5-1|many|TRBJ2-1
CASRSGQVRNEQFF
TGCGCCAGCAGGTCCGGACAGGTGAGAAATGAGCAGTTCTTC
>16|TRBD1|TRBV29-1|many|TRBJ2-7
CSATQMGQRSSYEQYF
TGCAGCGCCACACAAATGGGACAGCGAAGCTCCTACGAGCAGTACTTC
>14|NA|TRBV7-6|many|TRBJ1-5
CASSPATRGQPQHF
TGTGCCAGCAGCCCCGCGACACGGGGGCAGCCCCAGCATTTT
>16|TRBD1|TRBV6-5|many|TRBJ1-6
CASSALPGQGVSPLHF
TGTGCCAGCAGTGCATTACCGGGACAGGGGGTATCACCCCTCCACTTT
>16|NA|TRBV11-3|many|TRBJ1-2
CASSLDLPGAGYGYTF
TGTGCCAGCAGCTTAGATCTCCCGGGGGCCGGCTATGGCTACACCTTC
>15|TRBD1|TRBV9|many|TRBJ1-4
CASSIGGTVNEKLFF
TGTGCCAGCAGCATAGGCGGGACAGTTAATGAAAAACTGTTTTTT
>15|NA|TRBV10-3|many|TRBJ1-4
CAISPDRGQNEKLFF
TGTGCCATCAGCCCAGACCGCGGACAAAATGAAAAACTGTTTTTT
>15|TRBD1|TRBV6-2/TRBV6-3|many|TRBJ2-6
CASDRAPPGANVLTF
TGTGCCAGCGACAGGGCCCCCCCTGGGGCCAACGTCCTGACTTTC
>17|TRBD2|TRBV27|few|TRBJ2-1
CASSTTLASGRASEQFF
TGTGCCAGCAGCACCACCCTGGCTAGCGGGAGGGCCAGTGAGCAGTTCTTC
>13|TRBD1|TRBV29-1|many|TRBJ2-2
CSVDPTGTGELFF
TGCAGCGTGGACCCGACAGGGACCGGGGAGCTGTTTTTT
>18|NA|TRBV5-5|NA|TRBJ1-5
CASSSEITQGYSNKTQNF
TGTGCCAGCAGCTCCGAAATAACACAGGGATATAGCAATAAGACCCAGAATTTT